Listed below are T cell receptor beta chains from one sample, sequenced in a study of cytomegalovirus exposure and HLA in healthy donors. Here immunoSEQ multiplex PCR was the method, and the copy in TCRdb shows in-frame clones only, minus some. The sample has around 140,000 clones, approximately 84% seen once. The sequenced sample was PBMCs. These receptor sequences come from a woman aged 55-70 years in good health and CMV-seropositive. CDR3s include the opening cysteine and the closing phenylalanine or tryptophan. A D gene is named only where the DNA matches it firmly. For some rows the clone size is stated as once, few or many, or as a class when expanded; others skip it.

.,12,.,TRBJ2-7,TRBV29-1,TGCAGCGCAGCGACGGAGACCTACGAGCAGTACTTC,CSAATETYEQYF
.,14,.,TRBJ2-1,TRBV7-2,TGTGCCAGCAGCTCGAGAGGGTGGGGCAATGAGCAGTTCTTC,CASSSRGWGNEQFF
.,13,.,TRBJ1-2,TRBV18,TGTGCCAGCTCACCCGGGGGAGACTATGGCTACACCTTC,CASSPGGDYGYTF
once,15,TRBD1,TRBJ2-3,TRBV7-2,TGTGCCAGCAGCTCCTCCGGGACAGGTTCCGATACGCAGTATTTT,CASSSSGTGSDTQYF
once,16,TRBD2,TRBJ2-2,TRBV9,TGTGCCAGCAGCGTAGCGGGAGGGTCGAACACCGGGGAGCTGTTTTTT,CASSVAGGSNTGELFF
.,15,TRBD1,TRBJ1-2,TRBV18,TGTGCCAGCTCAACCCGGGACAGGGGTATCTATGGCTACACCTTC,CASSTRDRGIYGYTF
.,12,.,TRBJ2-7,TRBV4-1,TGCGCCAGCAGCCAAGATCTGTACGAGCAGTACTTC,CASSQDLYEQYF
.,11,.,TRBJ2-5,TRBV30,TGTGCCTGGAGTGCTCGAGAGACCCAGTACTTC,CAWSARETQYF
.,18,TRBD1,TRBJ2-3,TRBV5-6,TGTGCCAGCAGCTTACCGCGGTTCCGGGACAGTGGCACAGATACGCAGTATTTT,CASSLPRFRDSGTDTQYF
.,13,.,TRBJ2-5,TRBV7-9,TGTGCCAGCCTGGGAGACGCAGGAGAGACCCAGTACTTC,CASLGDAGETQYF
.,13,.,TRBJ2-5,TRBV27,TGTGCCAGCAGGAGGACAGCCGGAGGGACCCAGTACTTC,CASRRTAGGTQYF
few,14,.,TRBJ1-4,TRBV5-1,TGCGCCAGCAGCTTGGGACCGGAGGAAGAAAAACTGTTTTTT,CASSLGPEEEKLFF
.,15,.,TRBJ2-1,TRBV5-1,TGCGCCAGCAGCTTTAACGGGGGTTCCTACAATGAGCAGTTCTTC,CASSFNGGSYNEQFF
.,13,.,TRBJ2-7,TRBV27,TGTGCCAGCAGTTTTGGCAGGGACTACGAGCAGTACTTC,CASSFGRDYEQYF
.,12,TRBD1,TRBJ2-7,TRBV19,TGTGCCAGTAACGGACAGGCGGGCGAGCAGTACTTC,CASNGQAGEQYF
.,15,TRBD2,TRBJ2-5,TRBV28,TGTGCCAGCAGTTCCAGGACTAGCGGACAAGAGACCCAGTACTTC,CASSSRTSGQETQYF
.,16,.,TRBJ2-2,TRBV7-2,TGTGCCAGCAGCTGGGGGCCATTAGGGAACACCGGGGAGCTGTTTTTT,CASSWGPLGNTGELFF